The 2 T cell receptor beta chains presented below share a single source sample, sequenced in a study of T cell repertoires in cytomegalovirus infection. TCRdb redid the calling of the reads with MiXCR, one entry per CDR3 protein. The table includes roughly 920,000 distinct CDR3 sequences, less than 35% detected once. These receptors lack a known antigen. Here the sequenced sample was cultured CD8+ T cells from PBMCs, taken from culture after CMV antigen stimulation. These TCRs come from a human donor in good health (CMV status not recorded). Some clones in this sample may be carry-over from other donors' samples.

The chain uses TRBV2 and TRBJ1-1; D not certain. Trimming removed 5 bases at V and 5 bases at J, with 18 bases between. This CDR3 comprises 15 residues. From germline, CDR1 is SNHLY and CDR2 FYNNEI. The CDR3 region has the DNA TGTGCCAGCAGTACTGAACCCACAGTTGGGACTGAAGCTTTCTTT. This translates into CASSTEPTVGTEAFF.

The table lists this clonotype with a few counts. The V call is TRBV11-3, the J call TRBJ2-1; 7 nucleotides match TRBD1. Germline V gene sequence: CDR1 SGHNT, CDR2 YENEEA. Trimming at V came to 4 bases and at J to 1 base, leaving 4 bases not matched to a gene. This CDR3 spans 15 amino acids. The CDR3 sequence is CASSSDRLSYNEQFF. In nucleotides, the CDR3 is TGTGCCAGCAGCTCGGACAGGTTATCCTACAATGAGCAGTTCTTC.